This entry describes one T cell receptor (beta chain). These data originate in a study of blood T cell repertoires in COVID-19. Deletions cut 1 base from V and 1 base from J, with 8 bases between. CDR3 length: 14 residues. Looked up from germline, CDR1 is SEHNR and CDR2 is FQNEAQ (reference sequence). Per the study methods: Cell counts per sample came from amplifying reference gene primers. TCRdb's table, derived via immunoSEQ multiplex PCR, lists solely in-frame clones and lacks some. For V, J and clone size, that table is used; D and trimming come from the DNA. This table holds approximately 28,000 clones, roughly 90% found once.

Material: peripheral blood. This clonotype originated in a woman aged 55-75 years with active COVID-19. The rearrangement joins TRBV7-9 to TRBJ2-7, with D unclear. CDR3 in amino acids: CASSLDVTSYEQYF. The CDR3 bases are TGTGCCAGCAGCTTAGACGTGACATCCTACGAGCAGTACTTC. Complete variable domain (other parts from reference TRBV7-9 and TRBJ2-7): DTGVSQNPRHKITKRGQNVTFRCDPISEHNRLYWYRQTLGQGPEFLTYFQNEAQLEKSRLLSDRFSAERPKGSFSTLEIQRTEQGDSAMYLCASSLDVTSYEQYFGPGTRLTVT.